This T cell receptor beta chain was obtained from a study of CD8 T cells in ankylosing spondylitis. Study findings and constraints: Prior literature has documented some motif variants in synovial fluid and blood from reactive arthritis. Relatively scarce in peripheral blood, disease-linked clones were CD8+.

TCR beta libraries were made by quantitative 5'-RACE with molecular barcodes. TCRdb independently ran MiXCR on the 5' RACE reads; one entry per CDR3 protein. The data show some 240,000 distinct CDR3 sequences, approximately 9% seen once. This clonotype came up a few times. Its antigen is not known. Trimming removed 2 bases from V and 7 bases from J, with 15 bases in between. From germline, CDR1 is GTSNPN and CDR2 SVGIG (reference sequence). The CDR3 loop spans 14 amino acids. Sequencing was performed on blood, either unsorted or a sorted T cell fraction (not recorded which). The sequence was obtained from a male donor with ankylosing spondylitis or in good health (not recorded which). The chain recombines TRBV30 with TRBJ1-5; D gene unclear. In DNA, the CDR3 is TGTGCCTGGAGTCGTACGGGGATCTGGCAGCCCCAGCATTTT. This gives the protein CAWSRTGIWQPQHF.